The clone carrying this T cell receptor beta chain was observed once. Its antigen is currently unknown. The record originates from a study of memory CD4+ T cells and cytomegalovirus serostatus. Study-level points and caveats: CD4+ memory repertoires contained about 40% of the roughly 160 reported CMV TCRbeta sequences.

CDR3 size: 18 residues. The V gene end was trimmed by 1 base and the J gene end by 4 bases; junction bases not matched to a gene: 7. The germline V gene encodes CDR1 LGHNA and CDR2 YNFKEQ. Only in-frame clones appear in the TCRdb table, and some are missing; sequencing was by immunoSEQ multiplex PCR. Altogether approximately 65,000 clones are present, roughly three quarters being singletons, with the ten largest covering 0.7% to 0.9%. The sort gate was single viable CD3+CD4+CD8-CD45RO+ cells for memory CD4+ T cells. After thawing, CD4+ T cells were positively selected. The sequenced material came from memory CD4+ T cells from blood. This sequence joins TRBV4-2 and TRBJ2-3; 14 bases align to TRBD2. This receptor was identified in an adult in good health and CMV-seronegative. The CDR3 DNA is TGTGCCAGCAGCCAAGCGGGGACTAGCGGGGGTTTGGCAGATACGCAGTATTTT. It yields the protein CASSQAGTSGGLADTQYF.